The 22 T cell receptor beta chains given below trace back to one sample, sequenced in a study of Japanese encephalitis immunity and Zika vaccine responses. CFSE-labeled PBMCs were cultured six to seven days with peptide pools, each at 0.9 to 1 ug/mL. Unfixed live CD56-CD19-CD16-CD3+CD4+ CFSE-low cells were sorted as proliferating CD4 T cells. Via MiXCR, TCRdb re-called the 5' RACE reads, giving one row per CDR3 protein. Among roughly 130 distinct CDR3 sequences, approximately 10% were seen once, and the ten largest hold 50%. The sample in question was antigen-activated CD4+ T cells from blood, cultured, obtained during a Zika inactivated vaccine study. Every receptor here comes from an adult man who received an inactivated Zika virus vaccine.

By share, this clonotype ranks as hyperexpanded. The V gene is TRBV28, the J gene TRBJ1-1, with D maybe TRBD1 (5 bases). CDR3 length equals 13 residues. Trimming left V 6 bases short and J 4 bases short, with 12 bases between. CDR1 is MDHEN and CDR2 is SYDVKM in the germline V gene. In nucleotides, the CDR3 is TGTGCCAGCAGACCCTTGGGGGGCACTGAAGCTTTCTTT. Amino acid sequence: CASRPLGGTEAFF.

In its sample, this clonotype ranks as large. This rearrangement joins TRBV6-6 to TRBJ1-3; 7 positions agree with TRBD1. This CDR3 region has 14 residues. Germline CDR1 MNHNY, CDR2 SVGAGI (reference sequence). Losses at the gene ends were 5 bases for V and 8 bases for J; bases not matched to a gene: 9. CDR3: CASSPADRVYTIYF. Here the CDR3 DNA reads TGTGCCAGCAGTCCCGCCGACAGGGTGTACACCATATATTTT.

This clonotype counts as hyperexpanded. The chain couples TRBV28 to TRBJ2-1, with 7 positions matching TRBD2. This CDR3 region has 14 residues. Germline CDR1 and CDR2: MDHEN and SYDVKM. V shed 3 bases, J shed 1 base, and the junction held 0 bases outside the gene matches. The CDR3 bases are TGTGCCAGCAGTTTGGGGGGGTCCTACAATGAGCAGTTCTTC. This translates into CASSLGGSYNEQFF.

By sample share, this clonotype is medium-sized. This chain connects TRBV5-1 to TRBJ2-3, with 12 bases that match TRBD1. V lost 2 bases, J lost 6 bases, and 7 bases stayed unmatched. CDR3 length equals 16 residues. The V gene's germline CDR1 is SGHRS and CDR2 YFSETQ. In DNA form, the CDR3 reads TGCGCCAGCAGCTTTCACCGGGACAGGGGGCGCGATACGCAGTATTTT. This sequence encodes CASSFHRDRGRDTQYF.

V usage is TRBV3-1 and J usage is TRBJ2-3; TRBD2 aligns across 8 bases. Trimming cost V 4 bases and J 8 bases; bases outside gene matches: 5. In germline, CDR1 is LGHDT, CDR2 YNNKEL (reference sequence). CDR3 length: 13 amino acids. The CDR3 spells CASSLSGGATQYF. The CDR3 nucleotides are TGTGCCAGCAGCCTCAGCGGGGGCGCTACGCAGTATTTT.

Sample share makes this clonotype large. The chain employs TRBV4-1 and TRBJ2-2; 7 bases agree with TRBD2. Looked up from germline, CDR1 is MGHRA and CDR2 is YSYEKL. CDR3 size: 16 residues. J lost 3 bases, V lost 4 bases, and 8 bases had no gene match. The CDR3 bases are TGCGCCAGCAGCCGGACCAGGACTAGTTACACCGGGGAGCTGTTTTTT. Its protein product is CASSRTRTSYTGELFF.

The table lists this clonotype with a few counts. The chain recombines TRBV19 with TRBJ2-4; the D gene is possibly TRBD1 (6 bases). The CDR3 sequence is 12 residues long. V was clipped by 7 bases and J by 10 bases, with 14 bases between them. Per germline, CDR1 LNHDA and CDR2 SQIVND (reference sequence). The CDR3 DNA follows: TGTGCCAGTACCGAGGACAGTGGAATTCAGTACTTC. Protein sequence: CASTEDSGIQYF.

This clonotype is termed large (0.1 to 1%). The rearrangement uses TRBV28 and TRBJ2-7; D ambiguous. Trimming took off 2 bases at V and 2 bases at J, with 7 bases between the two ends. The CDR3 is made up of 13 amino acids. CDR1 and CDR2 (germline): MDHEN, SYDVKM. CDR3 sequence reads: CASSLGGPYEQYF. The CDR3, as DNA: TGTGCCAGCAGTTTAGGCGGCCCCTACGAGCAGTACTTC.

The chain combines TRBV5-4 with TRBJ2-5; D not certain. V lost 3 bases and J 7 bases, leaving 19 bases between the germline ends. This CDR3 comprises 15 residues. Per the germline V gene, CDR1 is SGHNT and CDR2 is YYREEE (reference sequence). This CDR3 reads CASSSPPPDSGTQYF. CDR3 sequence (DNA): TGTGCCAGCAGCTCACCTCCCCCGGATTCGGGGACCCAGTACTTC.

This clonotype counts as medium-sized. This CDR3 reads CASSLEGQGIYEQYF. The DNA of the CDR3 is TGTGCCAGCAGTTTGGAGGGACAGGGGATCTACGAGCAGTACTTC. The rearrangement joins TRBV28 to TRBJ2-7; 10 bases line up with TRBD1. This CDR3 spans 15 amino acids. Germline assignment: CDR1 MDHEN and CDR2 SYDVKM. J was trimmed by 3 bases and V by 3 bases; bases with no gene match: 5.

This clonotype is deemed medium-sized. The chain employs TRBV28 and TRBJ2-6; 8 nucleotides align to TRBD1. Losses at the gene ends were 7 bases for V and 2 bases for J; bases not matched to a gene: 13. The CDR3 has 18 amino acids. The germline gives CDR1 MDHEN, CDR2 SYDVKM. CDR3 amino acids: CASTKPTGERTGANVLTF. The CDR3 DNA follows: TGTGCCAGCACCAAACCGACAGGGGAAAGAACTGGGGCCAACGTCCTGACTTTC.

By sample fraction, this clonotype is medium-sized (0.01 to 0.1%). Written as DNA, the CDR3 is TGTGCCAGCAGCGCCGGGAGGCAGGCTACCTACGAGCAGTACTTC. Protein product: CASSAGRQATYEQYF. The genes are TRBV12-3 or TRBV12-4 and TRBJ2-7; 7 bases map to TRBD2. After removal of 6 bases from V and 2 bases from J, the junction contained 10 bases not matched to a gene. The CDR3 covers 15 residues.

This clonotype is classed as hyperexpanded. V and J are TRBV25-1 and TRBJ2-5; a possible D gene is TRBD1 (5 bases). Germline CDR1 is MGHDK and CDR2 is SYGVNS. V was pared by 1 base and J by 5 bases, with 5 bases between. The CDR3 is 12 residues long. The CDR3 DNA is TGTGCCAGCAGTGAATGGGGCGAGACCCAGTACTTC. The encoded protein is CASSEWGETQYF.

This clonotype is labeled hyperexpanded. The chain has TRBV29-1 and TRBJ1-1, with D tentatively TRBD1 (5 bases). The germline gives CDR1 SQVTM, CDR2 ANQGSEA. Deletions cut 5 bases from V and 0 bases from J, with 13 bases between. The CDR3 spans 14 residues. The CDR3 DNA sequence: TGCAGCGTTTTTAGGTACAGGATGAACACTGAAGCTTTCTTT. It is translated as CSVFRYRMNTEAFF. Looking up the rest from reference TRBV29-1 and TRBJ1-1 gives the full variable domain: SAVISQKPSRDICQRGTSLTIQCQVDSQVTMMFWYRQQPGQSLTLIATANQGSEATYESGFVIDKFPISRPNLTFSTLTVSNMSPEDSSIYLCSVFRYRMNTEAFFGQGTRLTVV.

This clonotype is medium-sized in the sample. The chain recombines TRBV5-1 with TRBJ2-1, with D possibly called TRBD1 or TRBD2 (5 bases each). There are 14 residues in the CDR3. CDR1 and CDR2 from the germline V gene are SGHRS and YFSETQ. Trimming removed 3 bases from V and 9 bases from J, with 16 bases in between. CDR3 sequence: CASSSLGDVGEQFF. Here the CDR3 DNA reads TGCGCCAGCAGCTCGTTGGGGGATGTGGGTGAGCAGTTCTTC.

This clonotype is labeled large. The chain links TRBV13 to TRBJ2-3; 7 nucleotides agree with TRBD1. The CDR3 totals 17 residues. J lost 2 bases, V lost 5 bases, and 13 bases had no gene match. Per germline, CDR1 PRHDT and CDR2 FYEKMQ (reference sequence). CDR3 region: CASSTRQGGDLTDTQYF. CDR3 in DNA: TGTGCCAGCAGCACCCGACAGGGTGGCGACCTCACAGATACGCAGTATTTT.

This clonotype is labeled hyperexpanded. The V gene is TRBV27, the J gene TRBJ1-2; TRBD1 matches 12 bases. The germline CDR1 and CDR2 sequences are MNHEY and SMNVEV (reference sequence). The length of the CDR3 is 15 residues. J gave up 8 bases and V 5 bases, and 9 bases lay outside the gene matches. The CDR3 loop reads CASSTLGQGADGYTF. For the CDR3, the DNA is TGTGCCAGCAGTACCTTGGGACAGGGGGCTGACGGCTACACCTTC.

This clonotype is termed hyperexpanded. This sequence joins TRBV4-3 and TRBJ2-3; TRBD2 agrees at 8 bases. Germline V gene sequence: CDR1 LGHNA, CDR2 YSLEER. The CDR3 has 16 amino acids. The V and J ends lost 4 bases and 4 bases, in that order; junction bases with no gene match: 10. CDR3 DNA: TGCGCCAGCAGCCCGGGACTAGGAAGTTTTGCAGATACGCAGTATTTT. Protein sequence: CASSPGLGSFADTQYF.

This clonotype counts as large. The chain is built from TRBV6-2 or TRBV6-3 and TRBJ1-2; a weak D match, TRBD1 (5 bases). This CDR3 spans 15 amino acids. The germline V gene has CDR1 MNHEY and CDR2 SVGEGT. Trimming removed 0 bases from V and 2 bases from J, with 10 bases in between. CDR3 loop: CASSYSWRQNYGYTF. CDR3 nucleotides: TGTGCCAGCAGTTACTCGTGGAGACAGAACTATGGCTACACCTTC.

By share, this clonotype ranks as hyperexpanded. The rearrangement joins TRBV6-2 or TRBV6-3 to TRBJ2-1, with D tentatively TRBD2 (5 bases). Trimming removed 0 bases at V and 3 bases at J, with 9 bases between. The CDR3 runs 15 residues. Germline CDR1 and CDR2: MNHEY and SVGEGT. The CDR3 spells CASSYSWRFYNEQFF. The CDR3 DNA reads TGTGCCAGCAGTTACTCATGGAGGTTCTACAATGAGCAGTTCTTC.

This clonotype was detected once. The V call is TRBV19, the J call TRBJ1-3; D is possibly TRBD1 (6 bases). CDR3 length: 13 amino acids. Germline CDR1 is LNHDA and CDR2 is SQIVND (reference sequence). V was shortened by 4 bases and J by 6 bases, with 10 bases between the two germline ends. DNA for the CDR3: TGTGCCAGTAGTACGGGGGACACAAACACCATATATTTT. Encoded protein: CASSTGDTNTIYF.

This clonotype counts as large (0.1 to 1%). The chain joins TRBV4-1 to TRBJ1-4; D is possibly TRBD1 (6 bases). The V end was cut by 4 bases, the J end by 3 bases, with 12 bases between. This CDR3 comprises 15 residues. From germline, CDR1 is MGHRA and CDR2 YSYEKL. The DNA of the CDR3 is TGCGCCAGCAGCCGCCCGGGGGCCTCTAATGAAAAACTGTTTTTT. Translated, it gives CASSRPGASNEKLFF.